These 7 T cell receptor beta chains originate from one sample sequenced in a study of blood T cell repertoires in COVID-19. Using immunoSEQ multiplex PCR, the repertoire was profiled, and TCRdb retains in-frame clones only, with some absent. The sample gives 150,000 to 250,000 clones, roughly 90% of which show up once; around 2% is in the top ten. Sequencing was performed on PBMCs or T cells enriched from blood (not recorded which). Receptor source: a woman aged 25 to 39 who had recovered from COVID-19.

This clone was picked up one time. The chain recombines TRBV5-4 with TRBJ2-1; tentative D call: TRBD1 (6 bases). The germline gives CDR1 SGHNT, CDR2 YYREEE (reference sequence). CDR3 length: 13 residues. Trimming left V 4 bases short and J 3 bases short, with 8 bases between. CDR3 loop: CASSPDSYNEQFF. The CDR3 bases are TGTGCCAGCAGCCCGGACAGCTACAATGAGCAGTTCTTC.

The J gene is TRBJ2-7, the V gene TRBV28; 11 bases match TRBD1. CDR1 MDHEN and CDR2 SYDVKM come from the germline V gene. J gave up 2 bases and V 7 bases, and 10 bases lay outside the gene matches. The CDR3 is 16 residues long. CDR3 coding DNA: TGTGCCAGCACCTTGGGGGGGGGACAGGGGGCCTACGAGCAGTACTTC. Translated, it gives CASTLGGGQGAYEQYF.

The chain links TRBV6-5 to TRBJ1-1; 7 bases are shared with TRBD1. This CDR3 region has 14 residues. CDR1 and CDR2 (germline): MNHEY, SVGAGI. V was pared by 6 bases and J by 1 base, with 5 bases of the junction left unmatched. The CDR3 spells CASSVQGSNTEAFF. As DNA, the CDR3 is TGTGCCAGCAGCGTACAGGGGTCGAACACTGAAGCTTTCTTT.

This chain connects TRBV20-1 to TRBJ2-7; D is possibly TRBD2 (5 bases). Trimming removed 6 bases at V and 5 bases at J, with 11 bases between. The CDR3 has 11 residues. Germline V gives CDR1 DFQATT, CDR2 SNEGSKA (reference sequence). CDR3 in amino acids: CSAPSTDEQYF. The CDR3 DNA reads as TGCAGTGCCCCTAGCACCGACGAGCAGTACTTC.

The rearrangement links TRBV24-1 to TRBJ1-2; 7 nucleotides agree with TRBD1. The CDR3 extends over 16 amino acids. Per germline, CDR1 KGHDR and CDR2 SFDVKD. The V gene end was trimmed by 2 bases and the J gene end by 8 bases; junction bases not matched to a gene: 13. CDR3 DNA sequence: TGTGCCACCAGTGATTCACAGGGGTGGATTTTTCAGGGCTACACCTTC. It codes for CATSDSQGWIFQGYTF.

The CDR3 region is CASSEGRLVFTETQYF. Here the CDR3 DNA reads TGTGCCAGCAGTGAAGGTAGACTAGTTTTTACGGAGACCCAGTACTTC. V and J are TRBV2 and TRBJ2-5, with D perhaps TRBD2 (6 bases). Per germline, CDR1 SNHLY and CDR2 FYNNEI. This CDR3 has 16 amino acids. V lost 1 base and J lost 5, with 17 bases in between.

The J gene is TRBJ1-1, the V gene TRBV11-3; D is perhaps TRBD1 (5 bases). From germline, CDR1 is SGHNT and CDR2 YENEEA. The CDR3 is 14 amino acids. Trimming took off 2 bases at V and 5 bases at J, with 12 bases between the two ends. Here the CDR3 reads CASSLIGDITEAFF. The CDR3 nucleotides read TGTGCCAGCAGCTTAATAGGGGATATTACTGAAGCTTTCTTT. The full variable domain, in which reference TRBV11-3 and TRBJ1-1 provide the parts outside the CDR3, is EAGVVQSPRYKIIEKKQPVAFWCNPISGHNTLYWYLQNLGQGPELLIRYENEEAVDDSQLPKDRFSAERLKGVDSTLKIQPAELGDSAVYLCASSLIGDITEAFFGQGTRLTVV.